These 4 T cell receptor beta chains share one sample of origin, sequenced in a study of cytomegalovirus exposure and HLA in healthy donors. The PCR used 60 Vbeta and 13 Jbeta primers. Clones were read by immunoSEQ multiplex PCR, and TCRdb kept only the in-frame ones, dropping some. The sample shows around 140,000 clones, around four fifths of them seen only once. The sequencing sample was made of PBMCs. The receptors come from a woman aged 40 to 49 in good health and CMV-seronegative.

This clone was seen a single time. V and J are TRBV27 and TRBJ1-2; a weak D match, TRBD1 (6 bases). This CDR3 has 14 amino acids. Germline CDR1 and CDR2: MNHEY and SMNVEV (reference sequence). V was shortened by 6 bases and J by 4 bases, with 15 bases between the two germline ends. The CDR3 DNA reads TGTGCCAGCAGAGAAGGGGGGGGAAGCTATGGCTACACCTTC. Its translation: CASREGGGSYGYTF.

The table lists this clone with many counts. The gene calls are TRBV5-8 and TRBJ1-1; D unclear. This CDR3 has 11 amino acids. V lost 0 bases and J 9 bases, leaving 6 bases between the germline ends. Germline V gene sequence: CDR1 SGHTS, CDR2 YDEGEE. The CDR3 here is CASSLELKAFF. CDR3 sequence (DNA): TGTGCCAGCAGCTTGGAACTTAAAGCTTTCTTT.

The chain combines TRBV30 with TRBJ1-1; no clear D gene. V dropped 1 base and J dropped 6 bases, with 21 bases sitting between them. This CDR3 has 16 amino acids. Germline CDR1 GTSNPN, CDR2 SVGIG (reference sequence). This chain's CDR3 is CAWSGYRDLWIPEAFF. As DNA, the CDR3 is TGTGCCTGGAGTGGGTACCGGGATTTGTGGATTCCTGAAGCTTTCTTT.

This clone has more than one count but fewer than ten. V and J are TRBV10-3 and TRBJ1-5; 8 nucleotides line up with TRBD1. The J segment lost 5 bases and the V segment lost 5 bases, leaving 5 bases of the junction unmatched. CDR3 length equals 14 residues. Germline V gene lookup returns CDR1 ENHRY and CDR2 SYGVKD. CDR3 residues: CAISLDREDQPQHF. CDR3 sequence (DNA): TGTGCCATCAGTCTGGACAGGGAAGATCAGCCCCAGCATTTT.